One sample yielded the 21 T cell receptor beta chains listed below, sequenced in a study of blood T cell repertoires in COVID-19. Data came from immunoSEQ multiplex PCR; TCRdb stores just in-frame clones and leaves some out. The sample records some 180,000 clones, approximately 90% being singletons. The sequenced sample consisted of peripheral blood. These receptors were collected from a man in his sixties with active or convalescent COVID-19.

The chain has TRBV10-3 and TRBJ1-4; 9 nucleotides agree with TRBD1. Per the germline V gene, CDR1 is ENHRY and CDR2 is SYGVKD. The CDR3 contains 15 residues. V shed 5 bases, J shed 6 bases, and the junction held 7 bases outside the gene matches. This chain's CDR3 is CAISTSRDRDEKLFF. In DNA, the CDR3 is TGTGCCATCAGTACTTCCCGGGACAGGGATGAAAAACTGTTTTTT.

V and J are TRBV27 and TRBJ2-5; 7 nucleotides line up with TRBD2. V lost 8 bases to trimming and J lost 5 bases; unmatched junction nucleotides: 8. This CDR3 has 13 amino acids. Germline V lookup: CDR1 MNHEY, CDR2 SMNVEV (reference sequence). CDR3 sequence reads: CASGSVGGETQYF. CDR3 DNA: TGTGCCAGCGGGTCGGTGGGGGGGGAGACCCAGTACTTC.

CDR3 loop: CASSPGGPQHF. DNA for the CDR3: TGTGCCAGCAGCCCCGGGGGGCCCCAGCATTTT. The V gene is TRBV6-6, the J gene TRBJ1-5; the D gene is possibly TRBD1 (5 bases). Germline CDR1 and CDR2: MNHNY and SVGAGI (reference sequence). Between the trimmed V and J ends, which lost 6 bases and 9 bases, there was a span of 9 bases. The CDR3 runs to 11 residues.

This rearrangement joins TRBV5-1 to TRBJ1-3; D call uncertain. This CDR3 contains 12 residues. The V end was cut by 8 bases, the J end by 0 bases, with 6 bases between. The germline V gene encodes CDR1 SGHRS and CDR2 YFSETQ. CDR3 residues: CASIGSGNTIYF. In DNA, the CDR3 is TGCGCCAGTATCGGCTCTGGAAACACCATATATTTT.

This rearrangement joins TRBV5-6 to TRBJ2-3; 8 bases are shared with TRBD1. The CDR3 spans 16 residues. Trimming cost V 0 bases and J 2 bases; bases outside gene matches: 5. CDR1 SGHDT and CDR2 YYEEEE come from the germline V gene. DNA of the CDR3: TGTGCCAGCAGCTTGGCCGGGACAGGAAACACAGATACGCAGTATTTT. Protein: CASSLAGTGNTDTQYF.

This chain joins TRBV29-1 and TRBJ1-1; D ambiguous. Per the germline V gene, CDR1 is SQVTM and CDR2 is ANQGSEA. V dropped 7 bases and J dropped 0 bases, with 12 bases sitting between them. The CDR3 totals 13 residues. The CDR3 reads CSGLGEMNTEAFF. The DNA for the CDR3 is TGCAGCGGCCTCGGGGAAATGAACACTGAAGCTTTCTTT.

The chain couples TRBV27 to TRBJ1-5, with D unclear. Germline CDR1 and CDR2: MNHEY and SMNVEV (reference sequence). Trimming removed 4 bases at V and 3 bases at J, with 10 bases between. CDR3 length: 14 residues. The CDR3 is CASSSSGYNQPQHF. CDR3 nucleotides: TGTGCCAGCAGTTCGAGCGGGTACAATCAGCCCCAGCATTTT.

The CDR3 coding sequence is TGTGCCAGCAGGTTTGGGGGCGTGCTCTCTGGGGCCAACGTCCTGACTTTC. Protein sequence: CASRFGGVLSGANVLTF. The rearrangement uses TRBV7-8 and TRBJ2-6; tentative D call: TRBD1 (6 bases). V was pared by 6 bases and J by 0 bases, with 15 bases between. The CDR3 spans 17 residues. Germline V gene data show CDR1 as SGHVS and CDR2 as FQNEAQ.

The chain employs TRBV30 and TRBJ2-2, with 7 bases fitting TRBD2. Trimming took 7 bases from V and 8 from J; bases not matched to a gene: 7. The CDR3 has 12 residues. Germline loops: CDR1 GTSNPN, CDR2 SVGIG (reference sequence). The CDR3 loop is CASPRAGGELFF. CDR3 coding DNA: TGTGCCTCCCCGAGAGCGGGGGGGGAGCTGTTTTTT.

V gene TRBV5-1 combines with J gene TRBJ2-7, with 10 bases matching TRBD1. The CDR3 has 13 residues. After removal of 4 bases from V and 6 bases from J, the junction contained 4 bases not matched to a gene. CDR1 SGHRS and CDR2 YFSETQ come from the germline V gene. In nucleotides, the CDR3 is TGCGCCAGCAGCACAGGACAGGGGGGCGAGCAGTACTTC. This sequence encodes CASSTGQGGEQYF.

The rearrangement links TRBV5-4 to TRBJ1-3; 8 positions agree with TRBD1. This CDR3 spans 17 amino acids. The germline CDR1 and CDR2 sequences are SGHNT and YYREEE (reference sequence). With 3 bases clipped from V and 1 base from J, the junction kept 9 bases outside the gene matches. CDR3: CASSSKTGGKSGNTIYF. The CDR3 nucleotides are TGTGCCAGCAGCTCCAAAACAGGGGGGAAGTCTGGAAACACCATATATTTT. Together with reference TRBV5-4 and TRBJ1-3, the CDR3 gives the full variable domain: ETGVTQSPTHLIKTRGQQVTLRCSSQSGHNTVSWYQQALGQGPQFIFQYYREEENGRGNFPPRFSGLQFPNYSSELNVNALELDDSALYLCASSSKTGGKSGNTIYFGEGSWLTVV.

CDR3 region: CASSAARGPFSDTIYF. As DNA, the CDR3 is TGTGCCAGTAGTGCGGCCAGGGGGCCCTTCTCTGACACCATATATTTT. The V gene is TRBV19, the J gene TRBJ1-3; 8 nucleotides agree with TRBD1. CDR3 length: 16 residues. V lost 5 bases to trimming and J lost 8 bases; unmatched junction nucleotides: 14. Germline V lookup: CDR1 LNHDA, CDR2 SQIVND (reference sequence).

The chain employs TRBV2 and TRBJ2-5; 9 nucleotides agree with TRBD1. The CDR3 consists of 12 residues. V was pared by 8 bases and J by 4 bases, with 2 bases of the junction left unmatched. Per the germline V gene, CDR1 is SNHLY and CDR2 is FYNNEI. This CDR3 reads CASRQGGETQYF. The CDR3 DNA reads as TGTGCCAGCCGACAGGGGGGAGAGACCCAGTACTTC.

V is TRBV5-1 and J is TRBJ2-1, with D unclear. Trimming removed 2 bases at V and 5 bases at J, with 2 bases between. CDR3 length: 11 residues. Germline V lookup: CDR1 SGHRS, CDR2 YFSETQ. DNA for the CDR3: TGCGCCAGCAGCTTTAACAATGAGCAGTTCTTC. Encoded protein: CASSFNNEQFF.

V gene TRBV5-6 combines with J gene TRBJ1-1; 8 bases match TRBD1. CDR1 SGHDT and CDR2 YYEEEE come from the germline V gene. The length of the CDR3 is 12 residues. V shed 4 bases, J shed 11 bases, and the junction held 7 bases outside the gene matches. CDR3 in amino acids: CASSVTGAWAFF. CDR3 sequence (DNA): TGTGCCAGCAGCGTGACAGGGGCCTGGGCTTTCTTT.

This clone was seen just once. The rearrangement uses TRBV9 and TRBJ2-3; 9 bases are a match to TRBD2. The J segment lost 3 bases and the V segment lost 4 bases, leaving 9 bases of the junction unmatched. The CDR3 has 16 amino acids. Per germline, CDR1 SGDLS and CDR2 YYNGEE. The CDR3, as DNA: TGTGCCAGCAGCCCCTCTGGGACTAGCCGGACAGATACGCAGTATTTT. Amino acids: CASSPSGTSRTDTQYF.

The J gene is TRBJ2-3, the V gene TRBV2; TRBD2 aligns across 7 bases. V shed 7 bases and J 2 bases; nucleotides not matched to a gene: 12. In germline, CDR1 is SNHLY, CDR2 FYNNEI. This CDR3 is built from 16 residues. DNA for the CDR3: TGTGCCAGCACCGGCCTAGCGGATACCCACACAGATACGCAGTATTTT. Amino acids: CASTGLADTHTDTQYF.

This clone was found a few times. The J gene is TRBJ1-3, the V gene TRBV5-4, with 7 bases fitting TRBD1. The CDR3 is 16 residues long. V dropped 0 bases and J dropped 4; count of bases not matched to a gene: 7. Germline V gene sequence: CDR1 SGHNT, CDR2 YYREEE (reference sequence). This CDR3 reads CASSLGRTGAGNTIYF. CDR3 DNA sequence: TGTGCCAGCAGCTTGGGGAGAACAGGGGCCGGAAACACCATATATTTT.

This chain uses TRBV4-2 with TRBJ2-7; D unresolved. CDR3 length: 15 residues. CDR1 and CDR2 from the germline V gene are LGHNA and YNFKEQ. V was shortened by 1 base and J by 1 base, with 11 bases between the two germline ends. CDR3 in amino acids: CASSQGASLSYEQYF. CDR3 in DNA: TGTGCCAGCAGCCAAGGCGCTTCCTTATCCTACGAGCAGTACTTC.

This clone came up a few times. The chain combines TRBV5-1 with TRBJ1-6; tentatively, D is TRBD1 (5 bases). The CDR3 length is 15 residues. The V end lost 0 bases, the J end lost 8 bases, and 12 bases lay between the germline ends. In germline, CDR1 is SGHRS, CDR2 YFSETQ. CDR3 DNA: TGCGCCAGCAGCTTGGCCGGGGGACGGTATTCACCCCTCCACTTT. Translated: CASSLAGGRYSPLHF.

This clone was seen a handful of times. This sequence joins TRBV24-1 and TRBJ2-2, with 8 positions matching TRBD1. The J segment lost 0 bases and the V segment lost 5 bases, leaving 7 bases of the junction unmatched. The CDR3 contains 17 residues. The germline CDR1 and CDR2 sequences are KGHDR and SFDVKD. In DNA, the CDR3 is TGTGCCACCAGTGGGGGGACAGGAGATTCGAACACCGGGGAGCTGTTTTTT. Protein sequence: CATSGGTGDSNTGELFF.